This TCR beta chain is drawn from a study of control samples from healthy donors and cancer patients. Clones were read by immunoSEQ multiplex PCR, and TCRdb kept only the in-frame ones, dropping some. The sample yields 100,000 to 150,000 clones, around 94% seen once. This CDR3 comprises 12 residues. Germline V gives CDR1 KGHSH, CDR2 LQKENI. The germline V and J ends were trimmed by 3 bases and 5 bases, with 7 bases remaining between them. The chain links TRBV18 to TRBJ2-5; the D is unclear. This sequence originates from a man of 80 years or more with head and neck cancer. Sequencing was carried out using PBMCs. CDR3: CASSPIMETQYF. The CDR3 coding sequence is TGTGCCAGCTCACCCATTATGGAGACCCAGTACTTC. Combining the CDR3 with reference TRBV18 and TRBJ2-5 gives the whole variable domain NAGVMQNPRHLVRRRGQEARLRCSPMKGHSHVYWYRQLPEEGLKFMVYLQKENIIDESGMPKERFSAEFPKEGPSILRIQQVVRGDSAAYFCASSPIMETQYFGPGTRLLVL.